This entry is about one T cell receptor beta chain. This record comes from a study of blood T cell repertoires in COVID-19. The CDR3 sequence is 14 residues long. The V gene lost 5 bases and the J gene lost 6 bases, with 16 bases spanning the gap. Germline CDR1 and CDR2: SGHTA and FQGTGA. Clones were read by immunoSEQ multiplex PCR, and TCRdb kept only the in-frame ones, dropping some. The data contain 310,000 or so clones, roughly 90% of them singletons. The TCR originated in a woman aged 18-35 years who had recovered from COVID-19. Material for sequencing was PBMCs or T cells enriched from blood (not recorded which). The chain links TRBV7-3 to TRBJ1-2; unclear D gene. The CDR3 nucleotides are TGTGCCAGCAGCCGTGGAGGGATTCGGGATGGCTACACCTTC. Its translation is CASSRGGIRDGYTF.